Sequencing of this T cell receptor beta chain was carried out in a study of CD4 and CD8 cells across lung adenocarcinoma regions (dated by TCRdb to 2016 to 2019). Study-level background: Intratumor heterogeneity of the T cell receptor repertoire was examined by comparing tumor centers with tumor margins.

The library relied on PCR. The sequencing machine was a HiSeq X Ten. TCRdb reprocessed the public reads (quality trimming at Q25 with fastp, clone calling with MiXCR) and kept in-frame beta chains. Rows merge per CDR3 protein into single entries with the most common DNA and genes. The table for this sample lists around 18,000 distinct CDR3 sequences; roughly half of them were counted only once. The ten most abundant clones make up 55% of the sample. The donors were patients who had localized lung adenocarcinoma, which is a subtype of non-small cell lung cancer. The centers of localized lung adenocarcinomas were where the samples came from. For TCR repertoire analysis, CD8+ T cells from tumor tissue were profiled apart from CD4+ T cells. Taken from the germline V gene (reference sequence), the CDR1 and CDR2 loops are MNHNY and SVGAGI. Unmatched junction bases come to 6, with V trimmed by 6 bases and J by 4 bases. The CDR3 runs 14 residues from the cysteine to the phenylalanine. Of all the DNA, just the CDR3 is kept, 42 bases in frame from base 1.

This clonotype is classified as medium-sized (0.01 to 0.1%). There is no known antigen for this receptor. Per-nucleotide qualities are absent, and no much larger clonotype sits a single base away. The specimen sequenced was CD8+ T cells from the center of a lung tumor. This specimen's cell subset or site label, per the study, means: tumor center region. The receptor chain draws on TRBV6-6 and TRBJ2-5; 9 bases in the middle match TRBD2. This TCR was sampled from a female donor with lung adenocarcinoma. The CD4 and CD8 labels of this study may be unreliable. The CDR3 reads CASSHKTSGETQYF. The sequenced DNA: TGTGCCAGCAGCCACAAGACTAGCGGAGAGACCCAGTACTTC.